Detailed here is one T cell receptor (beta chain). The sample belongs to a study of monozygotic twins with inflammatory bowel disease. TCRdb re-analyzed the 5' RACE reads; it lists each CDR3 protein once, without DNA. Its listing shows 400,000 to 500,000 distinct CDR3 sequences. The CDR3 is 11 amino acids. The germline CDR1 and CDR2 sequences are LGHDT and YNNKEL (reference sequence). The sample taken for sequencing was blood. The V gene is TRBV3-1, the J gene TRBJ2-1; the TCRdb D gene call, TRBD2, has no DNA to confirm it. This clonotype was sampled from a human donor with ulcerative colitis or Crohn's disease, or a healthy co-twin of an affected twin (not recorded which). Here the CDR3 reads CASSQSTRVFF.